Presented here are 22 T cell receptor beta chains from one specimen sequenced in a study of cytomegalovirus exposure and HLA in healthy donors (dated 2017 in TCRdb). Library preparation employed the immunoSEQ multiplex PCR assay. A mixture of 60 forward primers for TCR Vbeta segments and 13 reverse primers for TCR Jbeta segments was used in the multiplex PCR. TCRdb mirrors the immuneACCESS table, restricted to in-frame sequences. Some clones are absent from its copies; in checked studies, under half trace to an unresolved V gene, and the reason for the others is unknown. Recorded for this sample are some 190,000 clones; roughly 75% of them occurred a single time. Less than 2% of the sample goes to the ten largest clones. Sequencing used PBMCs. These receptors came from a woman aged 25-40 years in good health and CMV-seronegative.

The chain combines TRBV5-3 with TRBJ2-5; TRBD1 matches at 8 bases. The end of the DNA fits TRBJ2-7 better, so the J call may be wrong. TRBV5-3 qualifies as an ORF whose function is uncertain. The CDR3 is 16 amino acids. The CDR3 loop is CARSLGQGSYSYEQYF. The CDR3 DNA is TGTGCCAGAAGCTTGGGACAGGGGTCCTACTCCTACGAGCAGTACTTC.

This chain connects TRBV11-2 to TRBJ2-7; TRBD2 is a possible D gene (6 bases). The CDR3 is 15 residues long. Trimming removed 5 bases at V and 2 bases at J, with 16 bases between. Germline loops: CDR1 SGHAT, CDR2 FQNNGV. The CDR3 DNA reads TGTGCCAGCAGCGTAGGTCGGGGGACCCCCTACGAGCAGTACTTC. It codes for CASSVGRGTPYEQYF.

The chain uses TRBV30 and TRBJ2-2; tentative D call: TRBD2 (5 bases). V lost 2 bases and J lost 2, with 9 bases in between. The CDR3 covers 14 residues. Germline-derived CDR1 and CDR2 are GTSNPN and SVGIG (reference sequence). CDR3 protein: CAWSLGVNTGELFF. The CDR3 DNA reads TGTGCCTGGAGTCTCGGGGTTAACACCGGGGAGCTGTTTTTT.

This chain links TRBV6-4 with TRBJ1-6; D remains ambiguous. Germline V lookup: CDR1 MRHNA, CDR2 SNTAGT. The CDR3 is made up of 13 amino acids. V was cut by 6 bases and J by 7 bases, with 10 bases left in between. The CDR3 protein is CASRPGYNSPLHF. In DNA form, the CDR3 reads TGTGCCAGCAGACCGGGGTACAATTCACCCCTCCACTTT.

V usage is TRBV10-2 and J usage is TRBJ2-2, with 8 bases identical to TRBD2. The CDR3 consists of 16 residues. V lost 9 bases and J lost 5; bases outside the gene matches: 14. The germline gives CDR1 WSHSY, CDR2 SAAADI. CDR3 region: CASWGGGTLGTGELFF. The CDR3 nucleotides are TGCGCCAGTTGGGGCGGGGGGACCCTCGGGACCGGGGAGCTGTTTTTT.

The CDR3 sequence is CASSLLRRRGGMKTQYF. CDR3 bases: TGTGCCAGCAGCTTATTGAGGCGGCGGGGGGGCATGAAGACCCAGTACTTC. This rearrangement joins TRBV11-2 to TRBJ2-5, with 9 bases identical to TRBD2. J was trimmed by 6 bases and V by 2 bases; bases with no gene match: 13. CDR1 and CDR2 (germline): SGHAT, FQNNGV. The CDR3 totals 17 residues. Supplemented by reference TRBV11-2 and TRBJ2-5, the full variable domain reads EAGVAQSPRYKIIEKRQSVAFWCNPISGHATLYWYQQILGQGPKLLIQFQNNGVVDDSQLPKDRFSAERLKGVDSTLKIQPAKLEDSAVYLCASSLLRRRGGMKTQYFGPGTRLLVL.

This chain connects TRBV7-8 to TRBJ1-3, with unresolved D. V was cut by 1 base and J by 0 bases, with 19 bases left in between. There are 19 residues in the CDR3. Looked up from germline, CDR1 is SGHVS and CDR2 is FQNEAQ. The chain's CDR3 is CASSLGRFGSYSSGNTIYF. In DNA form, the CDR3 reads TGTGCCAGCAGCTTAGGTAGATTCGGGTCGTATAGCTCTGGAAACACCATATATTTT.

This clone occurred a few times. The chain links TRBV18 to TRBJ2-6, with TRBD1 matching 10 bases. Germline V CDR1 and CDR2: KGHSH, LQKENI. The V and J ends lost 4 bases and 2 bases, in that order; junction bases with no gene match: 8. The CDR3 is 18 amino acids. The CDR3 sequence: CASSHYGTGATGANVLTF. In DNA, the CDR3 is TGTGCCAGCTCACACTACGGGACAGGGGCAACTGGGGCCAACGTCCTGACTTTC.

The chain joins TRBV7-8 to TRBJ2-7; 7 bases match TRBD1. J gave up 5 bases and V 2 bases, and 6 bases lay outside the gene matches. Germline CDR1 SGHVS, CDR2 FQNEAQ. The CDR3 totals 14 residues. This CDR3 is CASSLKDRMHEQYF. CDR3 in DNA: TGTGCCAGCAGCTTAAAGGACAGGATGCACGAGCAGTACTTC.

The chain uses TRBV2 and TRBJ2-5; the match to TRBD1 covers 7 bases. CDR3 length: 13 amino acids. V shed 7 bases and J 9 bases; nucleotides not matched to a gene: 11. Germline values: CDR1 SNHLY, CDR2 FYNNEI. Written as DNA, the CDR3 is TGTGCCAGCAAAAGGACAGGACCCGGCTCCCAGTACTTC. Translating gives CASKRTGPGSQYF.

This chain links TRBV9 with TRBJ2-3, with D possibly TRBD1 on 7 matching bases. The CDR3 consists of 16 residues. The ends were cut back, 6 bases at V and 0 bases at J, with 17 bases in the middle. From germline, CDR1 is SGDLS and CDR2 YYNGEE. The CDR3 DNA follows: TGTGCCAGCACTCCACGACAGGGAGGTAGCACAGATACGCAGTATTTT. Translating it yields CASTPRQGGSTDTQYF.

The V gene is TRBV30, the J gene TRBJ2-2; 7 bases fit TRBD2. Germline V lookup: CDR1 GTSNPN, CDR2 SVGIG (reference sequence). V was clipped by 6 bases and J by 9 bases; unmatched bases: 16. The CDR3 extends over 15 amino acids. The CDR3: CACNPGGNLHRELFF. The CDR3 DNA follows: TGTGCCTGCAACCCCGGGGGGAACCTCCACCGGGAGCTGTTTTTT. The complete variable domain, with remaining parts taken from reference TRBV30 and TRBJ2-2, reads SQTIHQWPATLVQPVGSPLSLECTVEGTSNPNLYWYRQAAGRGLQLLFYSVGIGQISSEVPQNLSASRPQDRQFILSSKKLLLSDSGFYLCACNPGGNLHRELFFGEGSRLTVL.

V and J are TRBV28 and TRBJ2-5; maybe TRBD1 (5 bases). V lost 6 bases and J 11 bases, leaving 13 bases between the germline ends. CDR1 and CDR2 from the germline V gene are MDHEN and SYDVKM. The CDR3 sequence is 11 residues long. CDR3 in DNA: TGTGCCAGCAGAAGTGGGGCCCTGCAGTACTTC. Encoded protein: CASRSGALQYF.

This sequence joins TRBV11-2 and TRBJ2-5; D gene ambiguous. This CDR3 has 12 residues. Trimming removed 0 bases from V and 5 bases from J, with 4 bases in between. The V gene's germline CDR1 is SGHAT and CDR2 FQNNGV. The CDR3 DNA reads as TGTGCCAGCAGCTTAGATTCGGAGACCCAGTACTTC. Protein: CASSLDSETQYF.

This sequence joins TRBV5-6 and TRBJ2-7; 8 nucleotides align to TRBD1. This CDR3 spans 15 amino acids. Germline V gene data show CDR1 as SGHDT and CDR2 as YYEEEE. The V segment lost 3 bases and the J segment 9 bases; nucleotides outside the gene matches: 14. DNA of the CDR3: TGTGCCAGCAGCTCCCTGGACAGGGACCGTGGGGCGCAGTACTTC. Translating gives CASSSLDRDRGAQYF.

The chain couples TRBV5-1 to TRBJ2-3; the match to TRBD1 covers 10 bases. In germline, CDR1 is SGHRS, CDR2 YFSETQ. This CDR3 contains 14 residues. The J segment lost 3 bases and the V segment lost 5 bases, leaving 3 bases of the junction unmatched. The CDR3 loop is CASRTGGLTDTQYF. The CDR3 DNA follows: TGCGCCAGCAGGACAGGGGGCTTGACAGATACGCAGTATTTT.

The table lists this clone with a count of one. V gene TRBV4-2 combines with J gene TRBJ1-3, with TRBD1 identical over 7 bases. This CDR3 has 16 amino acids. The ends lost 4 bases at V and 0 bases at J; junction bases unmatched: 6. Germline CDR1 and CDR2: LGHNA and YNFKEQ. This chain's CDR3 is CASSRDRASSGNTIYF. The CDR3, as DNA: TGTGCCAGCAGCCGAGACAGGGCCAGCTCTGGAAACACCATATATTTT.

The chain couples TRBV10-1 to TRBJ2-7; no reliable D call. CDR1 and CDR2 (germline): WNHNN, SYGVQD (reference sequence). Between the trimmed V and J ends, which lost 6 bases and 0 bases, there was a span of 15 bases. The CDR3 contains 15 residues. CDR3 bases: TGCGCCAGCAGCCCCCCCAGATTGGTCTCCTACGAGCAGTACTTC. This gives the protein CASSPPRLVSYEQYF.

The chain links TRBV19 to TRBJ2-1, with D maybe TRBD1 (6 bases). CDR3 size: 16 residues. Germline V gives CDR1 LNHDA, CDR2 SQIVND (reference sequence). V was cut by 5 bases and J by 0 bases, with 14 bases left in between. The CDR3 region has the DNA TGTGCCAGTAGTGTGACGTTGGGGGCCTCCTACAATGAGCAGTTCTTC. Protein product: CASSVTLGASYNEQFF.

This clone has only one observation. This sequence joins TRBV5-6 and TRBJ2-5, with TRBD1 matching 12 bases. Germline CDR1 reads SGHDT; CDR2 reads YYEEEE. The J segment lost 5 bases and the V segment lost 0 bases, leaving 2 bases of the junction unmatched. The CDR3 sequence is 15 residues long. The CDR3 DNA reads TGTGCCAGCAGCTTGGTCGGGACAGGGGGCGAGACCCAGTACTTC. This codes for CASSLVGTGGETQYF.

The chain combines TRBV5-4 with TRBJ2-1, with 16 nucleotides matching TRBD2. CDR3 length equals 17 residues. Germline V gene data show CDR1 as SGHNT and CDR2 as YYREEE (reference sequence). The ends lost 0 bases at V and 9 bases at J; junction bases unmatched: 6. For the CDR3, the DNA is TGTGCCAGCAGCTTGGCCGGGACTAGCGGGGGGGGTGGTGAGCAGTTCTTC. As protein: CASSLAGTSGGGGEQFF.

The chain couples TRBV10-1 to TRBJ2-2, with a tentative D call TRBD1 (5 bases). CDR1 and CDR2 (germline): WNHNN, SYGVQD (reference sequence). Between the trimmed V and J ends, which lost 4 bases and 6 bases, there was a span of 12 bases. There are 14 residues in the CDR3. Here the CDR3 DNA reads TGCGCCAGCAGTGGGACAAAAGGGGCCGGGGAGCTGTTTTTT. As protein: CASSGTKGAGELFF.